This T cell receptor beta chain appears in the sequencing data of a study of shared clonotypes between healthy human individuals. Study-wide results and caveats: The study sampled only blood, and tissue repertoires likely differ.

About 33,000 T cell genomes (about 210 ng DNA) went into each sorted-subset replicate. This table comes from immunoSEQ multiplex PCR, and its TCRdb copy is limited to in-frame clones, with some not included. The sample yields roughly 2.2 million clones, just under 95% seen once. About this clone itself: Antigen specificity is unknown.

Losses at the gene ends were 4 bases for V and 3 bases for J; bases not matched to a gene: 6. The CDR3 runs to 15 residues. Germline CDR1 is SGDLS and CDR2 is YYNGEE. The chain combines TRBV9 with TRBJ1-2; 10 bases line up with TRBD1. The sample taken for sequencing was naive CD4+ T cells from PBMCs. Indicated subset: CD45RA+ positively selected. The sequence derives from a man in his late teens or twenties in good health. Some clones in this sample may be carry-over from other donors' samples. The CDR3 nucleotides are TGTGCCAGCAGCACCCGGACAGGGGGGGACTATGGCTACACCTTC. Translating gives CASSTRTGGDYGYTF.